This T cell receptor beta chain stems from a study of T-cell memory formation after mild COVID-19. General study findings and limits: There were some responding clones in pre-infection memory, which suggested that cross-reactive memory had joined. CD4+ bias marked clones expanding day 15 to 37, unlike balanced contracting clones.

Germline trimming cut 3 bases from V and 5 bases from J; bases unmatched to any gene: 6. The CDR3 spans 15 residues. In germline, CDR1 is SGDLS, CDR2 YYNGEE. TCRdb reanalysed the 5' RACE reads using MiXCR and keeps one entry per CDR3 protein. Counted here are around 340,000 distinct CDR3 sequences, over 10% occurring once; the ten biggest clones make up about a fifth. This clonotype was observed a few times. Its antigen is still unknown. This TCR came from a man aged 18 to 29 who had mild COVID-19 (a few samples of this study predate the infection). Cell type and time point are not known. Sequencing was carried out using PBMCs or a T cell subset sorted from them (not recorded which). The chain is built from TRBV9 and TRBJ2-5; TRBD2 matches at 11 bases. The CDR3 DNA reads as TGTGCCAGCAGCGCCCTAGCGGGGGGATATGAGACCCAGTACTTC. It translates to CASSALAGGYETQYF.